The next 19 T cell receptor beta chains were all read from a single sample in a study of cytomegalovirus exposure and HLA in healthy donors (dated by TCRdb to the late 2010s). Library method: the immunoSEQ multiplex PCR assay. Entries here come from immuneACCESS through TCRdb and include only in-frame sequences with V and J called. Some clones fail to appear in such tables; in the studies checked, an unresolved V gene covers under half of the shortfall, and the cause of the remainder is unknown. In this sample the table shows about 73,000 clones, roughly 89% of which occur a single time. 3% to 4% of the sample is in the top ten clones. The source material was PBMCs. These receptors all stem from a woman under 30 in good health and CMV-seropositive.

The chain has TRBV5-1 and TRBJ2-1, with 8 bases identical to TRBD1. CDR1 and CDR2 (germline): SGHRS, YFSETQ. CDR3 size: 15 residues. V shed 0 bases, J shed 9 bases, and the junction held 8 bases outside the gene matches. CDR3 residues: CASSLAQDRVGEQFF. CDR3 bases: TGCGCCAGCAGCTTGGCACAGGACAGGGTCGGTGAGCAGTTCTTC.

The gene calls are TRBV10-3 and TRBJ2-1; 12 bases align to TRBD2. V dropped 2 bases and J dropped 6; count of bases not matched to a gene: 5. This CDR3 comprises 16 residues. Germline CDR1 and CDR2: ENHRY and SYGVKD. CDR3 coding DNA: TGTGCCATCAGTGAGACACTAGCGGGAGGACCCAATGAGCAGTTCTTC. As protein: CAISETLAGGPNEQFF.

This rearrangement joins TRBV7-9 to TRBJ2-3; the match to TRBD2 covers 10 bases. Unmatched junction bases numbered 5, after V lost 5 bases and J lost 6 bases. CDR1 is SEHNR, CDR2 FQNEAQ, per germline (reference sequence). The CDR3 extends over 14 amino acids. The chain's CDR3 is CASSPSGRADTQYF. CDR3 in DNA: TGTGCCAGCAGCCCCAGCGGGAGGGCCGATACGCAGTATTTT.

The V gene is TRBV15, the J gene TRBJ1-4; D not resolved. With 10 bases removed from V and 4 bases from J, the gap between germline ends came to 13 bases. Germline V lookup: CDR1 LNHNV, CDR2 YYDKDF (reference sequence). This CDR3 comprises 13 residues. Here the CDR3 reads CAIRGPSNEKLFF. CDR3 bases: TGTGCCATACGTGGGCCGAGTAATGAAAAACTGTTTTTT.

The chain uses TRBV4-2 and TRBJ2-5; perhaps TRBD2 as D (7 bases). TRBJ2-7 explains the end of the DNA better; the J call may be wrong. The CDR3 has 15 amino acids. Germline V CDR1 and CDR2: LGHNA, YNFKEQ. DNA of the CDR3: TGTGCCAGCAGCCAAGAGGGAGGGGGGGTCTACGAGCAGTACTTC. Protein: CASSQEGGGVYEQYF.

The chain uses TRBV2 and TRBJ2-7; TRBD2 matches at 8 bases. CDR3 length equals 16 residues. The germline V gene has CDR1 SNHLY and CDR2 FYNNEI. The J segment lost 6 bases and the V segment lost 6 bases, leaving 16 bases of the junction unmatched. CDR3 DNA: TGTGCCAGCAGCCGGGGGGGTGACGCGCCCCAGGGCGAGCAGTACTTC. Its translation is CASSRGGDAPQGEQYF.

The rearrangement joins TRBV9 to TRBJ2-5, with 8 bases identical to TRBD2. V dropped 0 bases and J dropped 4; count of bases not matched to a gene: 5. The germline V gene encodes CDR1 SGDLS and CDR2 YYNGEE. This CDR3 contains 15 residues. CDR3 sequence: CASSVATSVGETQYF. CDR3 nucleotides: TGTGCCAGCAGCGTAGCGACTAGCGTGGGAGAGACCCAGTACTTC.

This rearrangement joins TRBV29-1 to TRBJ1-2; unclear D gene. The V end lost 3 bases, the J end lost 2 bases, and 7 bases lay between the germline ends. The CDR3 has 12 residues. Per the germline V gene, CDR1 is SQVTM and CDR2 is ANQGSEA. The DNA of the CDR3 is TGCAGCGTTGATGCCGCGAACTATGGCTACACCTTC. Its protein is CSVDAANYGYTF.

The V and J genes are TRBV6-6 and TRBJ2-1; 11 bases line up with TRBD1. Trimming cost V 6 bases and J 6 bases; bases outside gene matches: 4. This CDR3 contains 14 residues. Germline V gene lookup returns CDR1 MNHNY and CDR2 SVGAGI (reference sequence). CDR3 DNA: TGTGCCAGCAGCTCCGGGACAGGGGGCAATGAGCAGTTCTTC. Encoded protein: CASSSGTGGNEQFF.

V usage is TRBV28 and J usage is TRBJ1-2, with TRBD1 identical over 8 bases. The CDR3 extends over 14 amino acids. Unmatched junction bases numbered 3, after V lost 4 bases and J lost 2 bases. Per germline, CDR1 MDHEN and CDR2 SYDVKM. CDR3 bases: TGTGCCAGCAGTTATAGGGACAGGAACTATGGCTACACCTTC. Translating it yields CASSYRDRNYGYTF.

The chain combines TRBV4-1 with TRBJ2-1; D is uncertain. Trimming removed 1 base at V and 8 bases at J, with 3 bases between. Germline values: CDR1 MGHRA, CDR2 YSYEKL. The CDR3 runs 11 residues. Written as DNA, the CDR3 is TGCGCCAGCAGCCAAGCCTATGAGCAGTTCTTC. Translated: CASSQAYEQFF.

The rearrangement links TRBV4-1 to TRBJ2-7, with 7 nucleotides matching TRBD2. Trimming cost V 1 base and J 2 bases; bases outside gene matches: 5. Germline CDR1 is MGHRA and CDR2 is YSYEKL. CDR3 size: 15 residues. The CDR3 loop is CASSQGEGRAYEQYF. CDR3 DNA: TGCGCCAGCAGCCAAGGGGAGGGCAGGGCCTACGAGCAGTACTTC.

The chain employs TRBV6-4 and TRBJ2-7; 7 nucleotides match TRBD2. CDR3 size: 15 residues. The germline CDR1 and CDR2 sequences are MRHNA and SNTAGT. J lost 5 bases, V lost 2 bases, and 9 bases had no gene match. In DNA, the CDR3 is TGTGCCAGCAGTGACCGGCCGGGAGGTTTGGACGAGCAGTACTTC. It yields the protein CASSDRPGGLDEQYF.

V usage is TRBV2 and J usage is TRBJ2-1; 11 bases map to TRBD2. V was clipped by 4 bases and J by 7 bases; unmatched bases: 6. The CDR3 is made up of 15 amino acids. CDR1 is SNHLY and CDR2 is FYNNEI in the germline V gene. As DNA, the CDR3 is TGTGCCAGCAGTGGTAACGGACTAGCGGGTAATGAGCAGTTCTTC. Protein product: CASSGNGLAGNEQFF. The full variable domain, with the rest looked up from reference TRBV2 and TRBJ2-1, is EPEVTQTPSHQVTQMGQEVILRCVPISNHLYFYWYRQILGQKVEFLVSFYNNEISEKSEIFDDQFSVERPDGSNFTLKIRSTKLEDSAMYFCASSGNGLAGNEQFFGPGTRLTVL.

This chain connects TRBV6-5 to TRBJ1-5; TRBD1 agrees at 7 bases. Germline V gene lookup returns CDR1 MNHEY and CDR2 SVGAGI. The CDR3 has 15 residues. V was clipped by 4 bases and J by 2 bases; unmatched bases: 5. CDR3 bases: TGTGCCAGCAGTTTTTACAGGGGAGGCAATCAGCCCCAGCATTTT. Protein sequence: CASSFYRGGNQPQHF.

This clone was picked up a small number of times. The chain couples TRBV2 to TRBJ2-5; 13 nucleotides line up with TRBD2. The germline gives CDR1 SNHLY, CDR2 FYNNEI. V gave up 8 bases and J gave up 11 bases; unmatched junction bases: 5. CDR3 length: 12 residues. As DNA, the CDR3 is TGTGCCAGCGGGGGACTAGCGGGGAGACAGTACTTC. Its protein is CASGGLAGRQYF. The whole variable domain, filled in from reference TRBV2 and TRBJ2-5, reads EPEVTQTPSHQVTQMGQEVILRCVPISNHLYFYWYRQILGQKVEFLVSFYNNEISEKSEIFDDQFSVERPDGSNFTLKIRSTKLEDSAMYFCASGGLAGRQYFGPGTRLLVL.

The table lists this clone with a count of one. The V gene is TRBV28, the J gene TRBJ2-1; D is unresolved. Germline lookup yields CDR1 MDHEN and CDR2 SYDVKM. The CDR3 spans 15 residues. The V and J ends lost 3 bases and 0 bases respectively, with 9 bases between them. CDR3 loop: CASSFLESSYNEQFF. The CDR3 DNA reads TGTGCCAGCAGTTTTTTAGAGAGCTCCTACAATGAGCAGTTCTTC.

The chain joins TRBV27 to TRBJ2-1; 9 bases align to TRBD2. V shed 5 bases, J shed 4 bases, and the junction held 6 bases outside the gene matches. The length of the CDR3 is 15 residues. In germline, CDR1 is MNHEY, CDR2 SMNVEV (reference sequence). DNA of the CDR3: TGTGCCAGCAGTGCCGGGACTAGCTTGTACAATGAGCAGTTCTTC. Translated: CASSAGTSLYNEQFF.

This chain joins TRBV20-1 and TRBJ2-5; tentative D call: TRBD1 (5 bases). Trimming took 8 bases from V and 1 from J, leaving 8 bases between them. CDR1 and CDR2 from the germline V gene are DFQATT and SNEGSKA (reference sequence). This CDR3 has 11 residues. The CDR3 region is CSPQGQETQYF. The CDR3 nucleotides are TGCAGTCCCCAGGGCCAAGAGACCCAGTACTTC.